This TCR beta chain was sequenced in a study of shared clonotypes between healthy human individuals (dated by TCRdb to between 2020 and 2021). As for the study more broadly: The cohort included a few men and a couple of women between 18 and 49 years of age. To estimate repertoire size and how much clonotypes are shared between individuals, the study performed deep sequencing of blood TCR repertoires from five healthy adults. To increase sequencing depth and limit assay-specific biases, different laboratories used diverse techniques to prepare libraries and sequence TCR repertoires. For each donor, three plates each were used for CD4 naive and CD4 memory, two plates were used for CD8 naive, and one plate was used for CD8 memory. Leukapheresis yielded between about 0.85 and 10 billion PBMCs per donor. The investigation overall reported the following: Because the study included a small number of donors, the genetic and exposure-history diversity represented was limited. Sampling was restricted to blood, and TCR repertoires in tissues likely differ from the TCR repertoires found in blood. Rarefaction of sorted-subset datasets indicated incomplete sequencing despite the large sequencing depth. Larger estimated clonotype richness was generally found for naive subsets than for memory subsets. Pairwise subsampling led to the expectation that sequencing depth would affect the degree of clonotype sharing among donors. Compared with non-shared clonotypes, the clonotypes found in all four sorted-subset donors had higher generation probabilities. When several donors were compared, the shared fraction of clonotypes was approximately 5% for naive CD4, around 4% for naive CD8, about 2.5% for memory CD4, and roughly 0.43% for memory CD8.

Using the deep immunoSEQ assay, TCR CDR3 regions were amplified from genomic DNA by multiplex PCR. For each cell subset, the extracted genomic DNA was distributed evenly across all wells of several immunoSEQ 96-well plates, and each plate served as one replicate. Each replicate PCR for sorted subsets received about 0.2 ug genomic DNA, equal to 28,000 or so T cell genomes. The purified libraries were quantified using a Qubit 3.0 fluorometer, sized with a Bioanalyzer 2100, and then quantified again using the KAPA Library Quantification kit. A separate single-read 150-cycle Illumina NextSeq 550 flow cell was used to sequence each immunoSEQ 96-well plate. In the original analysis: Because the immunoSEQ output held only junctional sequences and lacked quality scores, the filtering could not match the filtering applied to full-length reads. Sequences were annotated with PyIR, a Python wrapper for IgBLAST v1.9, using IMGT germline references to assign V/J genes and CDR3. Reads were removed for weak V/J assignments (E-value above 1e-6), missing CDR3, stop codons, out-of-frame junctions, or ambiguous translated residues. V3J clonotypes were defined by identical inferred V gene, J gene, and CDR3 amino acid sequence. The percentage overlap between two repertoires was calculated by dividing the number of shared unique clonotypes by the size of the smaller repertoire. Three approaches were used to assess repertoire richness: RTK rarefaction, the Chao1 estimator, and Recon v2.1 estimates of unobserved clonotypes. For all TCRbeta clonotypes obtained by the gDNA method from several donors, generation probabilities were computed with OLGA. The source is immuneACCESS, and TCRdb retained only in-frame sequences with V and J called. Part of the clones is not carried over; for the studies checked, unresolved V genes explain less than half of this, and the remainder is unexplained. The V and J calls and clone size come from that table; D and trimming were worked out from the DNA. Across this sample there are about 2,500,000 clones, with roughly nine tenths seen only once. The ten largest make up more than 0.12% of the sample.

V trim: 4 bases; J trim: 0 bases; unmatched bases: 8. CDR1 and CDR2, looked up from the germline V gene, are SNHLY and FYNNEI. From its cysteine to its phenylalanine, the CDR3 spans 17 amino acids. Only the CDR3 part of the read is kept: 51 bases, read in frame from the first base. Donors were healthy HIV-negative adults with no recently reported acute infections or vaccinations. Only Caucasian adults living in Nashville, Tennessee, USA were represented among the donors. Magnetic negative selection was used to enrich CD4+ T cells, after which naive cells were positively selected on CD45RA and the negative fraction became the memory subset. Blood was obtained by leukapheresis, after which PBMCs were separated by Ficoll-Histopaque density gradient centrifugation and cryopreserved in liquid nitrogen vapor phase. Analytical flow cytometry was used to check the purity and quantity of every magnetically sorted T cell population. From each sorted fraction, genomic DNA was isolated and quantified by UV absorbance on a Nanodrop 2000c.

As to this clone: Its antigen remains unidentified. Base qualities were left out, and no much larger clone turns up one base away.

The sequence was collected from a man younger than 35 in good health. Sequencing used naive CD4+ T cells sorted from blood. The cell subset or site label on this specimen signifies: CD45RA+ positively selected. This receptor chain uses TRBV2 and TRBJ2-2, with 7 bases matching TRBD1. The CDR3 region has the sequence CASSGGTVPTNTGELFF. The nucleotide sequence reads TGTGCCAGCAGTGGGGGGACAGTTCCTACGAACACCGGGGAGCTGTTTTTT.